The 17 T cell receptor beta chains reported below all come from one sample, sequenced in a study of T-cell reconstitution after alpha-beta-depleted transplantation in children. It was with unique molecular identifiers that the TCRbeta library was prepared. TCRdb re-called the PCR reads with MiXCR, one entry per CDR3 protein. The sample lists 200,000 to 250,000 distinct CDR3 sequences, roughly a tenth occurring once. Sequenced material: PBMCs from the stem cell graft donor, taken from the stem cell graft. Source of these receptors: a human donor who donated a stem cell graft to a child with acute lymphoblastic leukemia.

This clonotype has at least ten counts. This CDR3 is CASSQGGAGELFF. The CDR3 nucleotides read TGCGCCAGCAGCCAGGGGGGTGCCGGGGAGCTGTTTTTT. The rearrangement uses TRBV5-1 and TRBJ2-2; possible D gene TRBD1, 7 bases. The length of the CDR3 is 13 residues. V was shortened by 4 bases and J by 6 bases, with 10 bases between the two germline ends. Germline values: CDR1 SGHRS, CDR2 YFSETQ.

The gene calls are TRBV7-6 and TRBJ2-6, with D possibly TRBD1 on 5 matching bases. The CDR3 contains 15 residues. Per germline, CDR1 SGHVS and CDR2 FNYEAQ. V lost 4 bases to trimming and J lost 0 bases, with 7 bases between them. Here the CDR3 DNA reads TGTGCCAGCAGCTCACAGGCCTCTGGGGCCAACGTCCTGACTTTC. It encodes CASSSQASGANVLTF.

This clonotype was picked up many times. The chain uses TRBV10-3 and TRBJ2-7; either TRBD1 or TRBD2 may fit D (5 bases each). The germline V gene has CDR1 ENHRY and CDR2 SYGVKD. The V end was cut by 6 bases, the J end by 0 bases, with 12 bases between. The CDR3 is 14 amino acids. The CDR3 protein is CAIRGDASSYEQYF. The CDR3 region has the DNA TGTGCCATCAGGGGGGACGCCAGCTCCTACGAGCAGTACTTC.

This clonotype has a handful of counts. The chain has TRBV6-5 and TRBJ1-2; unclear D gene. Trimming removed 0 bases from V and 2 bases from J, with 10 bases in between. The CDR3 consists of 15 residues. Germline V lookup: CDR1 MNHEY, CDR2 SVGAGI. The CDR3 region is CASSYSGLVNYGYTF. The CDR3 nucleotides read TGTGCCAGCAGTTACTCTGGGTTAGTCAACTATGGCTACACCTTC.

This clonotype has more than one count but fewer than ten. The rearrangement joins TRBV12-3 or TRBV12-4 to TRBJ1-2; 9 positions agree with TRBD1. V lost 6 bases to trimming and J lost 8 bases; unmatched junction nucleotides: 7. The CDR3 has 13 residues. CDR3 in amino acids: CASRPDTGGGYTF. In DNA, the CDR3 is TGTGCCAGCAGGCCGGACACAGGGGGCGGCTACACCTTC.

This clonotype was detected only a few times. The CDR3 nucleotides read TGCGCCAGCAGCTTGGCAGTACCTAACACTGAAGCTTTCTTT. It encodes CASSLAVPNTEAFF. The J gene is TRBJ1-1, the V gene TRBV5-1; no clear D. The CDR3 has 14 amino acids. Germline CDR1 SGHRS, CDR2 YFSETQ. V was pared by 0 bases and J by 2 bases, with 8 bases between.

The count of this clonotype is one. The missing conserved phenylalanine or tryptophan at the end of this CDR3 makes a read error likely. The rearrangement joins TRBV20-1 to TRBJ1-2, with TRBD1 matching over 10 bases. V lost 6 bases to trimming and J lost 3 bases; unmatched junction nucleotides: 1. Looked up from germline, CDR1 is DFQATT and CDR2 is SNEGSKA (reference sequence). The CDR3 is 12 amino acids. This chain's CDR3 is CSATGGDYGYTS. The CDR3 DNA is TGCAGTGCGACAGGGGGCGACTATGGCTACACCTCC.

The rearrangement uses TRBV18 and TRBJ1-5; D is possibly TRBD1 (5 bases). CDR1 and CDR2 (germline): KGHSH, LQKENI. This CDR3 has 13 amino acids. V gave up 3 bases and J gave up 5 bases, with 8 bases separating them. This chain's CDR3 is CASSPKGDQPQHF. Written as DNA, the CDR3 is TGTGCCAGCTCACCGAAAGGGGATCAGCCCCAGCATTTT.

The chain joins TRBV13 to TRBJ2-3, with TRBD2 as a possible D gene (6 bases). In germline, CDR1 is PRHDT, CDR2 FYEKMQ (reference sequence). V lost 3 bases and J lost 6, with 13 bases in between. The CDR3 has 14 residues. CDR3 amino acids: CASSFGTAGDTQYF. Here the CDR3 DNA reads TGTGCCAGCAGCTTCGGGACTGCTGGGGATACGCAGTATTTT.

The sample holds a few counts of this clonotype. The chain joins TRBV27 to TRBJ2-4; TRBD1 matches at 12 bases. Germline-derived CDR1 and CDR2 are MNHEY and SMNVEV (reference sequence). The CDR3 is 18 residues long. Trimming at V came to 4 bases and at J to 8 bases, leaving 15 bases not matched to a gene. The CDR3 region has the DNA TGTGCCAGCAGTTCTCCCGGGACAGGGGGCCGAGGTTCTGACATTCAGTACTTC. As protein: CASSSPGTGGRGSDIQYF.

In its sample, this clonotype was seen many times. The rearrangement joins TRBV10-1 to TRBJ1-1; D perhaps matches TRBD1 (6 bases). This CDR3 contains 13 residues. Trimming cost V 3 bases and J 1 base, with 6 bases left between them. Germline-derived CDR1 and CDR2 are WNHNN and SYGVQD (reference sequence). In DNA form, the CDR3 reads TGCGCCAGCAGTGACAGGGGGAACACTGAAGCTTTCTTT. Its translation: CASSDRGNTEAFF.

The V and J genes are TRBV10-3 and TRBJ1-4; TRBD1 might be the D (5 bases). There are 13 residues in the CDR3. Per the germline V gene, CDR1 is ENHRY and CDR2 is SYGVKD. V was shortened by 11 bases and J by 4 bases, with 14 bases between the two germline ends. CDR3 amino acids: CAATGTNNEKLFF. Written as DNA, the CDR3 is TGTGCCGCCACCGGGACTAATAATGAAAAACTGTTTTTT.

The gene calls are TRBV12-3 or TRBV12-4 and TRBJ1-2; D uncertain. Trimming stripped 5 bases from V and 8 bases from J, with 9 bases between. CDR3 length: 11 residues. This CDR3 is CASSENGGYTF. The CDR3 coding sequence is TGTGCCAGCAGTGAAAACGGAGGCTACACCTTC.

The chain is built from TRBV5-1 and TRBJ1-3; no firm D call. The CDR3 has 15 amino acids. Germline V gives CDR1 SGHRS, CDR2 YFSETQ. V was shortened by 1 base and J by 8 bases, with 16 bases between the two germline ends. CDR3 protein: CASSLYESNYDTIYF. CDR3 DNA sequence: TGCGCCAGCAGCTTGTATGAGTCGAATTACGACACCATATATTTT. The entire variable domain, with the rest obtained from reference TRBV5-1 and TRBJ1-3, is as follows: KAGVTQTPRYLIKTRGQQVTLSCSPISGHRSVSWYQQTPGQGLQFLFEYFSETQRNKGNFPGRFSGRQFSNSRSEMNVSTLELGDSALYLCASSLYESNYDTIYFGEGSWLTVV.

This chain connects TRBV11-2 to TRBJ1-1; 8 positions agree with TRBD1. Germline loops: CDR1 SGHAT, CDR2 FQNNGV. The CDR3 has 16 amino acids. The V segment lost 3 bases and the J segment 1 base; nucleotides outside the gene matches: 7. CDR3 sequence reads: CASSFAGQGTNTEAFF. CDR3 bases: TGTGCCAGCAGCTTTGCTGGACAGGGTACGAACACTGAAGCTTTCTTT.

This clonotype has only a few counts. The chain has TRBV7-7 and TRBJ2-3, with TRBD2 matching over 7 bases. The CDR3 length is 15 residues. Germline lookup yields CDR1 SSHAT and CDR2 FNYEAQ (reference sequence). With V trimmed by 3 bases and J by 5 bases, 8 bases remained unmatched. CDR3 DNA sequence: TGTGCCAGCAGCTTGAGCGGGGCCGGGGTAGATACGCAGTATTTT. Translation gives CASSLSGAGVDTQYF.

The chain carries TRBV29-1 and TRBJ2-7; D uncertain. The V gene's germline CDR1 is SQVTM and CDR2 ANQGSEA. The CDR3 is made up of 12 amino acids. Between the trimmed V and J ends, which lost 0 bases and 1 base, there was a span of 4 bases. The CDR3 DNA reads as TGCAGCGTTGAAGACAGTTCCTACGAGCAGTACTTC. This encodes CSVEDSSYEQYF.